Below, 30 T cell receptor beta chains from the same sample are listed, as sequenced in a study of blood T cell repertoires in COVID-19. Sequencing was performed with immunoSEQ multiplex PCR; in TCRdb, only in-frame clones are kept and a portion is missing. The sample includes under 55,000 clones, around four fifths of them seen just once. The source material was peripheral blood. The receptors were gathered from a human donor in a cohort sampled during active COVID-19.

There are a few counts of this clone. This rearrangement joins TRBV25-1 to TRBJ2-7; TRBD1 agrees at 9 bases. Trimming took 5 bases from V and 2 from J; bases not matched to a gene: 16. Germline V gene data show CDR1 as MGHDK and CDR2 as SYGVNS. This CDR3 spans 18 amino acids. CDR3 bases: TGTGCCAGCAGTTCCTCGGCCCTCGGACAGGGGAATACCTACGAGCAGTACTTC. Its translation is CASSSSALGQGNTYEQYF.

CDR3: CASNQESGVYEQYF. The CDR3 coding sequence is TGTGCCAGCAACCAAGAATCGGGGGTATACGAGCAGTACTTC. The rearrangement uses TRBV6-6 and TRBJ2-7; possibly TRBD2 for D (6 bases). V lost 7 bases and J lost 4, with 17 bases in between. Germline loops: CDR1 MNHNY, CDR2 SVGAGI (reference sequence). The CDR3 sequence is 14 residues long.

The chain couples TRBV10-2 to TRBJ1-4, with D possibly being TRBD1 (6 bases). CDR1 is WSHSY, CDR2 SAAADI, per germline. Trimming removed 3 bases from V and 10 bases from J, with 21 bases in between. The CDR3 loop spans 16 amino acids. The CDR3 DNA is TGCGCCAGCAGTGAATCCTGGTTTGGGGGGGCCGGAAAACTGTTTTTT. Translation: CASSESWFGGAGKLFF.

The rearrangement joins TRBV27 to TRBJ1-5; a possible D gene is TRBD1 (5 bases). The CDR3 totals 17 residues. Germline values: CDR1 MNHEY, CDR2 SMNVEV (reference sequence). The V gene lost 2 bases and the J gene lost 0 bases, with 14 bases spanning the gap. CDR3 loop: CASSLEWGGDSNQPQHF. In DNA form, the CDR3 reads TGTGCCAGCAGTTTAGAATGGGGGGGGGATAGCAATCAGCCCCAGCATTTT.

This clone was picked up one time. The rearrangement links TRBV13 to TRBJ1-3; D is unresolved. V dropped 8 bases and J dropped 1 base, with 12 bases sitting between them. Per the germline V gene, CDR1 is PRHDT and CDR2 is FYEKMQ (reference sequence). This CDR3 comprises 14 residues. The CDR3 bases are TGTGCCAGCGGGCATACAGAGTCTGGAAACACCATATATTTT. Translation: CASGHTESGNTIYF.

The sample holds one count of this clone. The CDR3 here is CASSPQRGGRETQYF. The DNA of the CDR3 is TGTGCCAGTAGTCCCCAGCGGGGGGGCCGAGAGACCCAGTACTTC. The V gene is TRBV19, the J gene TRBJ2-5, with TRBD2 identical over 10 bases. This CDR3 has 15 amino acids. J was trimmed by 4 bases and V by 5 bases; bases with no gene match: 7. Germline lookup yields CDR1 LNHDA and CDR2 SQIVND (reference sequence). Together with reference TRBV19 and TRBJ2-5, the CDR3 gives the full variable domain: DGGITQSPKYLFRKEGQNVTLSCEQNLNHDAMYWYRQDPGQGLRLIYYSQIVNDFQKGDIAEGYSVSREKKESFPLTVTSAQKNPTAFYLCASSPQRGGRETQYFGPGTRLLVL.

The chain links TRBV9 to TRBJ2-3; possible D gene TRBD2, 6 bases. Between the trimmed V and J ends, which lost 4 bases and 3 bases, there was a span of 15 bases. The V gene's germline CDR1 is SGDLS and CDR2 YYNGEE. CDR3 length equals 15 residues. DNA of the CDR3: TGTGCCAGCAGCACGCTTTCGGAGGGGACAGATACGCAGTATTTT. Translating it yields CASSTLSEGTDTQYF.

The gene calls are TRBV5-4 and TRBJ2-3; D perhaps matches TRBD1 (6 bases). The CDR3 runs to 15 residues. The germline V gene has CDR1 SGHNT and CDR2 YYREEE (reference sequence). The V end lost 0 bases, the J end lost 0 bases, and 8 bases lay between the germline ends. CDR3 coding DNA: TGTGCCAGCAGCTTGGACAGGGTTAGCACAGATACGCAGTATTTT. Translated: CASSLDRVSTDTQYF.

The V gene is TRBV27, the J gene TRBJ1-1, with D perhaps matching TRBD1 (6 bases). The CDR3 spans 16 residues. Germline values: CDR1 MNHEY, CDR2 SMNVEV (reference sequence). Trimming removed 5 bases at V and 2 bases at J, with 18 bases between. The CDR3 coding sequence is TGTGCCAGCAGTCCGAATCAGGGGAATAGAAACACTGAAGCTTTCTTT. Its protein product is CASSPNQGNRNTEAFF.

J is TRBJ2-2 and V is TRBV6-5; D not resolved. Trimming left V 1 base short and J 2 bases short, with 8 bases between. There are 15 residues in the CDR3. CDR1 and CDR2 (germline): MNHEY, SVGAGI. The CDR3 loop is CASSYWAGNTGELFF. The CDR3 DNA reads as TGTGCCAGCAGTTACTGGGCAGGAAACACCGGGGAGCTGTTTTTT.

The chain combines TRBV10-3 with TRBJ2-7, with TRBD1 identical over 8 bases. With V trimmed by 8 bases and J by 4 bases, 10 bases remained unmatched. Germline values: CDR1 ENHRY, CDR2 SYGVKD. CDR3 size: 14 residues. CDR3 residues: CAIGTRTGRYEQYF. The DNA for the CDR3 is TGTGCCATCGGCACTAGGACAGGGAGGTACGAGCAGTACTTC.

This chain joins TRBV5-1 and TRBJ1-4; maybe TRBD1 (5 bases). V was clipped by 1 base and J by 4 bases, with 8 bases between them. The CDR3 is made up of 14 amino acids. Germline-derived CDR1 and CDR2 are SGHRS and YFSETQ. This CDR3 is CASSLLGGNEKLFF. For the CDR3, the DNA is TGCGCCAGCAGCTTGTTGGGGGGTAATGAAAAACTGTTTTTT.

The V call is TRBV9, the J call TRBJ2-3, with TRBD2 matching 8 bases. Germline V gene lookup returns CDR1 SGDLS and CDR2 YYNGEE. CDR3 length: 17 residues. J lost 0 bases, V lost 3 bases, and 9 bases had no gene match. The CDR3 loop reads CASSGGAGGPSTDTQYF. CDR3 DNA sequence: TGTGCCAGCAGCGGTGGGGCGGGGGGCCCGAGCACAGATACGCAGTATTTT.

The V and J genes are TRBV30 and TRBJ2-2; maybe TRBD1 (6 bases). Trimming cost V 2 bases and J 14 bases, with 15 bases left between them. Germline V gene sequence: CDR1 GTSNPN, CDR2 SVGIG (reference sequence). This CDR3 comprises 12 residues. CDR3 protein: CAWSLRQGGLFF. The CDR3 nucleotides read TGTGCCTGGAGTCTTCGACAAGGGGGTCTGTTTTTT.

The V gene is TRBV18, the J gene TRBJ1-1; D not resolved. CDR1 and CDR2 (germline): KGHSH, LQKENI. This CDR3 has 15 amino acids. Trimming shortened V by 3 bases and J by 1 base, and 12 bases separated the two germline ends. This chain's CDR3 is CASSPSMSENTEAFF. In nucleotides, the CDR3 is TGTGCCAGCTCACCGTCAATGAGTGAGAACACTGAAGCTTTCTTT. Looking up the rest from reference TRBV18 and TRBJ1-1 gives the full variable domain: NAGVMQNPRHLVRRRGQEARLRCSPMKGHSHVYWYRQLPEEGLKFMVYLQKENIIDESGMPKERFSAEFPKEGPSILRIQQVVRGDSAAYFCASSPSMSENTEAFFGQGTRLTVV.

This clone occurred a few times. The chain has TRBV4-3 and TRBJ1-1; a possible D gene is TRBD1 (5 bases). The germline V and J ends were trimmed by 0 bases and 10 bases, with 18 bases remaining between them. Germline V gene sequence: CDR1 LGHNA, CDR2 YSLEER. This CDR3 has 15 amino acids. CDR3 region: CASSQDPDLRGRAFF. CDR3 coding DNA: TGCGCCAGCAGCCAAGATCCTGATCTCCGGGGGAGAGCTTTCTTT.

The genes are TRBV18 and TRBJ2-3, with D uncertain. CDR1 is KGHSH, CDR2 LQKENI, per germline. The CDR3 covers 14 residues. The V end was cut by 4 bases, the J end by 3 bases, with 11 bases between. The CDR3 bases are TGTGCCAGCTCACGACCACTAAGTACAGATACGCAGTATTTT. Translating it yields CASSRPLSTDTQYF.

The genes are TRBV11-2 and TRBJ1-2; 7 nucleotides align to TRBD1. This CDR3 region has 13 residues. Germline CDR1 SGHAT, CDR2 FQNNGV. J was trimmed by 8 bases and V by 3 bases; bases with no gene match: 6. The CDR3 coding sequence is TGTGCCAGCAGCTTTGACAGGGCGCAGGGCTACACCTTC. Translated, it gives CASSFDRAQGYTF.

The chain is built from TRBV11-1 and TRBJ1-1; maybe TRBD1 (6 bases). Germline values: CDR1 SGHAT, CDR2 FQDESV (reference sequence). The CDR3 totals 15 residues. Trimming left V 4 bases short and J 7 bases short, with 19 bases between. The CDR3 sequence is CASSWDSGTRIEAFF. For the CDR3, the DNA is TGTGCCAGCAGCTGGGATTCCGGGACAAGGATTGAAGCTTTCTTT.

V gene TRBV9 combines with J gene TRBJ2-5; D gene uncertain. This CDR3 comprises 13 residues. Germline assignment: CDR1 SGDLS and CDR2 YYNGEE. Between the trimmed V and J ends, which lost 0 bases and 5 bases, there was a span of 8 bases. CDR3 sequence: CASSVVDSETQYF. For the CDR3, the DNA is TGTGCCAGCAGCGTAGTCGATAGCGAGACCCAGTACTTC. Complete variable domain (other parts from reference TRBV9 and TRBJ2-5): DSGVTQTPKHLITATGQRVTLRCSPRSGDLSVYWYQQSLDQGLQFLIQYYNGEERAKGNILERFSAQQFPDLHSELNLSSLELGDSALYFCASSVVDSETQYFGPGTRLLVL.

The J gene is TRBJ1-3, the V gene TRBV4-3; 8 bases are a match to TRBD1. The germline gives CDR1 LGHNA, CDR2 YSLEER. V dropped 0 bases and J dropped 0; count of bases not matched to a gene: 7. The CDR3 length is 18 residues. CDR3: CASSQDPPGQASGNTIYF. The CDR3 nucleotides are TGCGCCAGCAGCCAAGATCCCCCGGGACAGGCCTCTGGAAACACCATATATTTT.

The chain combines TRBV19 with TRBJ1-3, with a possible D match to TRBD1 (5 bases). Germline values: CDR1 LNHDA, CDR2 SQIVND (reference sequence). CDR3 length: 14 residues. Trimming removed 6 bases at V and 2 bases at J, with 11 bases between. CDR3 sequence reads: CASSTGWTGNTIYF. The CDR3 DNA follows: TGTGCCAGTAGCACAGGATGGACTGGAAACACCATATATTTT.

V gene TRBV6-6 combines with J gene TRBJ2-6; maybe TRBD1 (5 bases). V gave up 6 bases and J gave up 1 base, with 10 bases separating them. This CDR3 contains 15 residues. Germline-derived CDR1 and CDR2 are MNHNY and SVGAGI (reference sequence). CDR3 in DNA: TGTGCCAGCAGGATGGACATGTCTGGGGCCAACGTCCTGACTTTC. It is translated as CASRMDMSGANVLTF.

The genes are TRBV5-1 and TRBJ1-5; D remains ambiguous. Germline CDR1 SGHRS, CDR2 YFSETQ. There are 13 residues in the CDR3. Deletions cut 0 bases from V and 6 bases from J, with 7 bases between. As DNA, the CDR3 is TGCGCCAGCAGCTTGGGCGATGGTCAGCCCCAGCATTTT. This encodes CASSLGDGQPQHF. The entire variable domain, with the rest obtained from reference TRBV5-1 and TRBJ1-5, is as follows: KAGVTQTPRYLIKTRGQQVTLSCSPISGHRSVSWYQQTPGQGLQFLFEYFSETQRNKGNFPGRFSGRQFSNSRSEMNVSTLELGDSALYLCASSLGDGQPQHFGDGTRLSIL.

The rearrangement links TRBV30 to TRBJ1-2, with 7 bases that match TRBD1. V lost 2 bases to trimming and J lost 4 bases; unmatched junction nucleotides: 16. CDR3 length equals 17 residues. Germline V gene lookup returns CDR1 GTSNPN and CDR2 SVGIG (reference sequence). The DNA of the CDR3 is TGTGCCTGGAGTACAACAGGGGCCTCTCCTCACCTCTATGGCTACACCTTC. It codes for CAWSTTGASPHLYGYTF.

The chain recombines TRBV7-2 with TRBJ2-3; 8 bases fit TRBD2. This CDR3 is 15 amino acids long. Germline CDR1 and CDR2: SGHTA and FQGNSA. Losses at the gene ends were 5 bases for V and 7 bases for J; bases not matched to a gene: 11. The CDR3 spells CASSLGAGGAYTQYF. CDR3 nucleotides: TGTGCCAGCAGCCTAGGGGCCGGGGGGGCGTATACGCAGTATTTT. Supplemented by reference TRBV7-2 and TRBJ2-3, the full variable domain reads GAGVSQSPSNKVTEKGKDVELRCDPISGHTALYWYRQSLGQGLEFLIYFQGNSAPDKSGLPSDRFSAERTGGSVSTLTIQRTQQEDSAVYLCASSLGAGGAYTQYFGPGTRLTVL.

The V and J genes are TRBV19 and TRBJ2-1; possibly TRBD2 for D (6 bases). V lost 7 bases to trimming and J lost 2 bases, with 15 bases between them. The germline CDR1 and CDR2 sequences are LNHDA and SQIVND (reference sequence). CDR3 size: 15 residues. In DNA, the CDR3 is TGTGCCAGTACTGAGGGGCGCGGGGCCTACAATGAGCAGTTCTTC. Its protein is CASTEGRGAYNEQFF.

The chain recombines TRBV24-1 with TRBJ2-3, with D uncertain. V was cut by 3 bases and J by 2 bases, with 11 bases left in between. The germline V gene has CDR1 KGHDR and CDR2 SFDVKD. This CDR3 contains 15 residues. The CDR3 loop is CATSDPHFPTDTQYF. CDR3 bases: TGTGCCACCAGTGATCCCCATTTCCCCACAGATACGCAGTATTTT.

J is TRBJ2-6 and V is TRBV7-2; D perhaps matches TRBD2 (6 bases). The V gene's germline CDR1 is SGHTA and CDR2 FQGNSA. The CDR3 is 15 amino acids. The V gene lost 3 bases and the J gene lost 4 bases, with 10 bases spanning the gap. The CDR3 coding sequence is TGTGCCAGCAGCTTGGCGGGGCCCGGGGCCAACGTCCTGACTTTC. Amino acids: CASSLAGPGANVLTF.

This sequence joins TRBV27 and TRBJ2-3; possibly TRBD2 for D (6 bases). With 3 bases removed from V and 2 bases from J, the gap between germline ends came to 12 bases. The CDR3 contains 15 residues. Germline loops: CDR1 MNHEY, CDR2 SMNVEV (reference sequence). The CDR3 spells CASSLVAALTDTQYF. The DNA for the CDR3 is TGTGCCAGCAGTTTGGTAGCGGCCCTCACAGATACGCAGTATTTT.